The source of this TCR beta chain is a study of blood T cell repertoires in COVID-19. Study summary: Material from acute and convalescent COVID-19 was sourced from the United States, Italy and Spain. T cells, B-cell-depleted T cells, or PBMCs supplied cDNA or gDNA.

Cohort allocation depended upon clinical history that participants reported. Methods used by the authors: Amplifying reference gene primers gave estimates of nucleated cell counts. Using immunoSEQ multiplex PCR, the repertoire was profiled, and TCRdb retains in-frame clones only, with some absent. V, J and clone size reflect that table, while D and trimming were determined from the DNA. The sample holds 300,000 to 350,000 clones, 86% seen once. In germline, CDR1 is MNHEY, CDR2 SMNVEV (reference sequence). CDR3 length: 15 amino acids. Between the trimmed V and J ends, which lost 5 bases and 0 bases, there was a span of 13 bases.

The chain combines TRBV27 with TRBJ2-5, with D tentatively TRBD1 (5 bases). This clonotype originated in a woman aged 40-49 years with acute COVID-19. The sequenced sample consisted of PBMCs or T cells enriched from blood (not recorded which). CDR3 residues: CASSHTDRNQETQYF. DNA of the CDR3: TGTGCCAGCAGTCATACAGACAGAAACCAAGAGACCCAGTACTTC.